This T cell receptor beta chain stems from a study of CD8 T cells in ankylosing spondylitis. Study outcomes and limitations: Past research had described some motif variants in reactive arthritis synovial fluid and blood.

Trimming shortened V by 3 bases and J by 4 bases, and 10 bases separated the two germline ends. The V gene's germline CDR1 is SGHAT and CDR2 FQNNGV. The CDR3 sequence is 13 residues long. TCRdb recomputed calls from the 5' RACE reads with MiXCR, one row per CDR3 protein. The sample has about 130,000 distinct CDR3 sequences, around 9% seen once. The sample holds many counts of this clonotype. The antigen is unknown. The sample was blood, either unsorted or a sorted T cell fraction (not recorded which). The receptor's source is a male donor with ankylosing spondylitis or in good health (not recorded which). The chain carries TRBV11-2 and TRBJ2-7, with D unclear. The CDR3 DNA reads as TGTGCCAGCAGCTTCGAACTAATTTACGAGCAGTACTTC. This translates into CASSFELIYEQYF.